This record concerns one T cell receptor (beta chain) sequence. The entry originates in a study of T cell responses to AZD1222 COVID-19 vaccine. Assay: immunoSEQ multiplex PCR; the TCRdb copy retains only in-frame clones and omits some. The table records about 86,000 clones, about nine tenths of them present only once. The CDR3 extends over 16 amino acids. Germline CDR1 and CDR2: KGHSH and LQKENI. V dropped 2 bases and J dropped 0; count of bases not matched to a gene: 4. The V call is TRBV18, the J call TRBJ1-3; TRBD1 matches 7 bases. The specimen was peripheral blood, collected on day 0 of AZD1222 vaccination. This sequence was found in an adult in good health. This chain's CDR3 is CASSPGQALSGNTIYF. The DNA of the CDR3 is TGTGCCAGCTCACCAGGACAGGCCCTCTCTGGAAACACCATATATTTT.